Below are 17 T cell receptor beta chains sequenced from a single sample in a study of OX40 agonist ivuxolimab in advanced cancers. Data came from immunoSEQ multiplex PCR; TCRdb stores just in-frame clones and leaves some out. The sample holds approximately 68,000 clones, roughly 90% seen once. The sample was CD4+ or CD8+ T cells sorted from blood, taken in a trial of the OX40 agonist ivuxolimab. The receptor source for this set is an adult with an advanced solid tumor such as melanoma, head and neck, liver or kidney cancer.

V usage is TRBV6-1 and J usage is TRBJ2-7; the D call may be TRBD1 or TRBD2 (5 bases each). The CDR3 has 16 amino acids. Trimming took 2 bases from V and 5 from J, leaving 19 bases between them. Germline CDR1 reads MNHNS; CDR2 reads SASEGT. The CDR3 sequence: CASSEYRSGRGDEQYF. The CDR3 nucleotides read TGTGCCAGCAGTGAATATAGATCCGGTAGAGGGGACGAGCAGTACTTC.

This clone turned up a few times. The chain joins TRBV6-5 to TRBJ1-2, with D possibly TRBD1 on 5 matching bases. Germline CDR1 and CDR2: MNHEY and SVGAGI. This CDR3 spans 12 amino acids. Trimming took 7 bases from V and 2 from J, leaving 8 bases between them. In DNA form, the CDR3 reads TGTGCCAGCAAAGGGGAGAACTATGGCTACACCTTC. Protein product: CASKGENYGYTF.

This sequence joins TRBV5-1 and TRBJ2-5; no definite D call. Trimming shortened V by 1 base and J by 5 bases, and 12 bases separated the two germline ends. This CDR3 spans 14 amino acids. CDR1 and CDR2 (germline): SGHRS, YFSETQ. The CDR3 reads CASSLFSVMETQYF. The DNA of the CDR3 is TGCGCCAGCAGCTTGTTCAGCGTTATGGAGACCCAGTACTTC.

The chain recombines TRBV30 with TRBJ1-4, with D unclear. Germline assignment: CDR1 GTSNPN and CDR2 SVGIG (reference sequence). Deletions cut 0 bases from V and 8 bases from J, with 13 bases between. This CDR3 comprises 14 residues. The CDR3 spells CAWSVGGFGEKLFF. DNA of the CDR3: TGTGCCTGGAGTGTAGGAGGGTTCGGAGAAAAACTGTTTTTT.

This clone has only a few counts. The chain links TRBV2 to TRBJ2-3; D is ambiguous. Trimming removed 7 bases from V and 0 bases from J, with 11 bases in between. This CDR3 spans 14 amino acids. The germline CDR1 and CDR2 sequences are SNHLY and FYNNEI. The CDR3 nucleotides read TGTGCCAGCAAGACAACCATGAGCACAGATACGCAGTATTTT. Its translation is CASKTTMSTDTQYF.

This rearrangement joins TRBV10-3 to TRBJ2-3, with 8 bases fitting TRBD1. There are 16 residues in the CDR3. The V segment lost 7 bases and the J segment 2 bases; nucleotides outside the gene matches: 11. Germline CDR1 is ENHRY and CDR2 is SYGVKD. The chain's CDR3 is CAIKGTGTGNTDTQYF. CDR3 coding DNA: TGTGCCATCAAGGGGACCGGGACAGGCAACACAGATACGCAGTATTTT.

The chain employs TRBV30 and TRBJ1-5, with unresolved D. The germline V gene encodes CDR1 GTSNPN and CDR2 SVGIG (reference sequence). With 0 bases removed from V and 3 bases from J, the gap between germline ends came to 15 bases. This CDR3 has 16 amino acids. CDR3 coding DNA: TGTGCCTGGAGTGTAAAGTCCTCCGGTGACAATCAGCCCCAGCATTTT. Its protein is CAWSVKSSGDNQPQHF.

The chain recombines TRBV7-8 with TRBJ1-2; D is undetermined. Per germline, CDR1 SGHVS and CDR2 FQNEAQ. CDR3 length: 12 amino acids. As DNA, the CDR3 is TGTGTCACCGCCGTGGAAAACTATGGCTACACCTTC. Protein sequence: CVTAVENYGYTF. Full variable domain (rest looked up from reference TRBV7-8 and TRBJ1-2): GAGVSQSPRYKVAKRGQDVALRCDPISGHVSLFWYQQALGQGPEFLTYFQNEAQLDKSGLPSDRFFAERPEGSVSTLKIQRTQQEDSAVYLCVTAVENYGYTFGSGTRLTVV.

As DNA, the CDR3 is TGTGCCAGCAGCCCCCGTCGAGTTAAGACCGGGGAGCTGTTTTTT. Amino acids: CASSPRRVKTGELFF. This chain uses TRBV7-8 with TRBJ2-2, with no clear D. CDR1 and CDR2 from the germline V gene are SGHVS and FQNEAQ. Between the trimmed V and J ends, which lost 5 bases and 5 bases, there was a span of 15 bases. This CDR3 is 15 amino acids long.

This sequence joins TRBV19 and TRBJ2-6; TRBD1 matches 9 bases. The CDR3 has 15 residues. From germline, CDR1 is LNHDA and CDR2 SQIVND (reference sequence). The V segment lost 7 bases and the J segment 2 bases; nucleotides outside the gene matches: 3. The CDR3, as DNA: TGTGCCAGTACCTGGGACAGGGCTGGGGCCAACGTCCTGACTTTC. Its protein is CASTWDRAGANVLTF.

This clone showed up just a few times. The chain joins TRBV6-1 to TRBJ1-5, with D possibly being TRBD1 (6 bases). The ends were cut back, 7 bases at V and 1 base at J, with 11 bases in the middle. CDR3 size: 14 residues. Germline V gives CDR1 MNHNS, CDR2 SASEGT. The CDR3 protein is CASIRDTSNQPQHF. The CDR3 region has the DNA TGTGCCAGCATAAGGGACACCAGCAATCAGCCCCAGCATTTT.

V is TRBV7-2 and J is TRBJ2-1; D is uncertain. The length of the CDR3 is 12 residues. The V end lost 1 base, the J end lost 10 bases, and 8 bases lay between the germline ends. The germline V gene encodes CDR1 SGHTA and CDR2 FQGNSA. Written as DNA, the CDR3 is TGTGCCAGCAGCTTAGACCGACACGAGCAGTTCTTC. Its translation is CASSLDRHEQFF.

This chain joins TRBV11-2 and TRBJ2-2; D could derive from TRBD1 or TRBD2 (5 bases each). This CDR3 spans 17 amino acids. Germline V gives CDR1 SGHAT, CDR2 FQNNGV. The V end lost 5 bases, the J end lost 6 bases, and 22 bases lay between the germline ends. CDR3 bases: TGTGCCAGCAGCCTAACCCCAGGAGAGGGGATCCCCGGGGAGCTGTTTTTT. This codes for CASSLTPGEGIPGELFF. The whole variable domain, filled in from reference TRBV11-2 and TRBJ2-2, reads EAGVAQSPRYKIIEKRQSVAFWCNPISGHATLYWYQQILGQGPKLLIQFQNNGVVDDSQLPKDRFSAERLKGVDSTLKIQPAKLEDSAVYLCASSLTPGEGIPGELFFGEGSRLTVL.

This clone was counted once. The chain uses TRBV5-1 and TRBJ1-1; TRBD1 agrees at 9 bases. This CDR3 is built from 14 residues. The trim removed 3 bases at V and 11 bases at J, leaving 11 bases unmatched. CDR1 and CDR2 (germline): SGHRS, YFSETQ. In DNA, the CDR3 is TGCGCCAGCAGCTGGGGAGGACAGGGGAGCTCTGCTTTCTTT. Translating it yields CASSWGGQGSSAFF.

The V gene is TRBV2, the J gene TRBJ2-5; D is perhaps TRBD2 (6 bases). Deletions cut 5 bases from V and 5 bases from J, with 15 bases between. Germline CDR1 reads SNHLY; CDR2 reads FYNNEI. The CDR3 contains 14 residues. The CDR3 DNA reads TGTGCCAGCAGTCAGGATAGCGGAAGGGAGACCCAGTACTTC. Its protein product is CASSQDSGRETQYF.

The chain recombines TRBV30 with TRBJ1-2; D unresolved. The V end lost 2 bases, the J end lost 4 bases, and 11 bases lay between the germline ends. The CDR3 is 13 amino acids. Per the germline V gene, CDR1 is GTSNPN and CDR2 is SVGIG (reference sequence). As DNA, the CDR3 is TGTGCCTGGAGTATGGGCAAGCTCTATGGCTACACCTTC. Its translation: CAWSMGKLYGYTF.

This clone was observed a few times. DNA for the CDR3: TGTGCCAGCAGAGGACAGGGGGCGAACACCGGGGAGCTGTTTTTT. Translating it yields CASRGQGANTGELFF. V and J are TRBV2 and TRBJ2-2; 10 bases line up with TRBD1. CDR3 size: 15 residues. V was pared by 6 bases and J by 0 bases, with 1 base of the junction left unmatched. Germline-derived CDR1 and CDR2 are SNHLY and FYNNEI.